Listed below are T cell receptor beta chains from one sample, sequenced in a study of blood T cell repertoires in COVID-19. The method was immunoSEQ multiplex PCR; TCRdb's version includes in-frame clones alone and lacks a portion of them. This sample has roughly 450,000 clones; around 90% occur once, and the top ten carry 0.6%. Sequenced material: PBMCs or T cells enriched from blood (not recorded which). These receptors all come from a man between 18 and 29 years old who had recovered from COVID-19. CDR3s include the opening cysteine and the closing phenylalanine or tryptophan. Fields, in order: CDR3 protein, V gene, clone size. Only some rows state a clone size, as once, few, many or a class for expanded clones.

cdr3_aa: CASSLSISGRPNEQFF; v_call: TRBV27; clone_size: once
cdr3_aa: CASSPGQGGADTQYF; v_call: TRBV10-3; clone_size: NA
cdr3_aa: CASSLLPLAHLATDTQYF; v_call: TRBV28; clone_size: NA
cdr3_aa: CASSLRASASGEAFF; v_call: TRBV5-5; clone_size: NA
cdr3_aa: CASSPRGSGSPLHF; v_call: TRBV6-5; clone_size: NA
cdr3_aa: CASSFGDRGNTEAFF; v_call: TRBV28; clone_size: NA
cdr3_aa: CASSETPGTSPGNTIYF; v_call: TRBV9; clone_size: once
cdr3_aa: CAIRSGTRETQYF; v_call: TRBV10-3; clone_size: NA
cdr3_aa: CASSLGTDLGYNSPLHF; v_call: TRBV3-1/TRBV3-2; clone_size: NA
cdr3_aa: CASSLLGGNYTF; v_call: TRBV11-3; clone_size: once
cdr3_aa: CASSKPGQPGEKLFF; v_call: TRBV6-5; clone_size: NA
cdr3_aa: CASSPPLGTSGTYNEQFF; v_call: TRBV3-1/TRBV3-2; clone_size: NA
cdr3_aa: CASSIYGDSSYEQYF; v_call: TRBV19; clone_size: NA
cdr3_aa: CASSEESSPYNEQFF; v_call: TRBV2; clone_size: NA
cdr3_aa: CASSWPPGQGGPHSGYTF; v_call: TRBV28; clone_size: few
cdr3_aa: CASSTYRGGGTEAFF; v_call: TRBV7-6; clone_size: few
cdr3_aa: CASSQVGAVQETQYF; v_call: TRBV4-1; clone_size: NA
cdr3_aa: CASSFSWESSYEQYF; v_call: TRBV11-2; clone_size: NA
cdr3_aa: CASSLSVAYGYTF; v_call: TRBV27; clone_size: NA
cdr3_aa: CSVRGDTEAFF; v_call: TRBV28; clone_size: NA
cdr3_aa: CAIGQGSYEQYF; v_call: TRBV10-3; clone_size: NA
cdr3_aa: CASYTVNTEAFF; v_call: TRBV7-8; clone_size: NA
cdr3_aa: CASGLQGANQPQHF; v_call: TRBV6-5; clone_size: NA
cdr3_aa: CATNVQGTDTQYF; v_call: TRBV24-1; clone_size: NA
cdr3_aa: CASSAKILNTEAFF; v_call: TRBV7-8; clone_size: NA
cdr3_aa: CASSLHPRGTTSEQYF; v_call: TRBV3-1/TRBV3-2; clone_size: NA
cdr3_aa: CASSWGGMNSPLHF; v_call: TRBV13; clone_size: NA